Below, 31 T cell receptor beta chains from the same sample are listed, as sequenced in a study of naive and memory T cell subsets. Both TRBC1 and TRBC2 were covered by a beta constant-region primer of two equimolar oligonucleotides. TCRdb re-called the UMI-ligation and nested PCR reads with MiXCR, one entry per CDR3 protein. Among under 40,000 distinct CDR3 sequences listed, 10% to 15% were seen once. The specimen was effector memory CD4+ T cells from blood. Documented subset: effector memory, CD45RA- CD27-. The receptors here all came from a human donor in good health.

The V gene is TRBV2, the J gene TRBJ2-3; D uncertain. V gave up 10 bases and J gave up 2 bases, with 16 bases separating them. The germline V gene encodes CDR1 SNHLY and CDR2 FYNNEI. The CDR3 is made up of 14 amino acids. CDR3 sequence (DNA): TGTGCCACCCGCGAGACGGTTACCACAGATACGCAGTATTTT. Protein: CATRETVTTDTQYF.

In this sample, this clonotype turned up a few times. V gene TRBV5-5 combines with J gene TRBJ2-1; TRBD1 is a possible D gene (6 bases). V was clipped by 1 base and J by 9 bases, with 26 bases between them. The CDR3 is 18 residues long. CDR1 SGHKS and CDR2 YYEKEE come from the germline V gene (reference sequence). The CDR3 nucleotides are TGTGCCAGCAGCTTGCTTCATTACAGGGTTATAATCCCCGGTGAGCAGTTCTTC. It encodes CASSLLHYRVIIPGEQFF.

Only a few counts were recorded for this clonotype. The chain links TRBV9 to TRBJ2-2; no clear D gene. Germline CDR1 reads SGDLS; CDR2 reads YYNGEE. The CDR3 has 15 amino acids. The V and J ends lost 0 bases and 2 bases respectively, with 8 bases between them. The CDR3 DNA follows: TGTGCCAGCAGCGTAGGGCGGAGAAACACCGGGGAGCTGTTTTTT. It specifies CASSVGRRNTGELFF.

This rearrangement joins TRBV11-2 to TRBJ2-5, with 7 bases that match TRBD2. The germline V gene has CDR1 SGHAT and CDR2 FQNNGV. Trimming at V came to 5 bases and at J to 2 bases, leaving 8 bases not matched to a gene. The CDR3 covers 15 residues. This CDR3 is CASSPMEGGQETQYF. The CDR3, as DNA: TGTGCCAGCAGCCCAATGGAGGGAGGGCAAGAGACCCAGTACTTC.

This CDR3 reads CASGSPLGTKVDTGELFF. DNA of the CDR3: TGTGCCAGCGGGTCCCCCCTTGGGACGAAGGTGGACACCGGGGAGCTGTTTTTT. The chain couples TRBV28 to TRBJ2-2, with D possibly being TRBD1 or TRBD2 (5 bases each). Looked up from germline, CDR1 is MDHEN and CDR2 is SYDVKM. Trimming shortened V by 8 bases and J by 3 bases, and 25 bases separated the two germline ends. The CDR3 length is 18 residues.

This chain links TRBV14 with TRBJ1-3, with TRBD1 identical over 8 bases. Unmatched junction bases numbered 5, after V lost 4 bases and J lost 3 bases. This CDR3 region has 15 residues. Germline lookup yields CDR1 SGHDN and CDR2 FVKESK. In DNA, the CDR3 is TGTGCCAGCAGCCCCCAGGGGGCCCGTGGAAACACCATATATTTT. This encodes CASSPQGARGNTIYF.

This clonotype showed up just a few times. The V gene is TRBV18, the J gene TRBJ2-3; maybe TRBD1 (6 bases). The CDR3 totals 16 residues. Per germline, CDR1 KGHSH and CDR2 LQKENI. V lost 6 bases to trimming and J lost 1 base, with 17 bases between them. This CDR3 is CASSRKGGDGTDTQYF. The CDR3 DNA sequence: TGTGCCAGCTCGCGCAAAGGGGGAGATGGCACAGATACGCAGTATTTT.

This chain uses TRBV2 with TRBJ2-7; TRBD2 agrees at 9 bases. Germline CDR1 SNHLY, CDR2 FYNNEI. The CDR3 has 16 amino acids. V trimming: 6 bases; J trimming: 0 bases; junction bases outside the gene matches: 9. The CDR3 loop is CASRGGRSGSSYEQYF. In nucleotides, the CDR3 is TGTGCCAGCAGGGGAGGGCGTAGCGGGAGCTCCTACGAGCAGTACTTC.

DNA of the CDR3: TGTGCCAGCAGCTTAGCTGGGACACGCCAGGAGACCCAGTACTTC. It translates to CASSLAGTRQETQYF. This sequence joins TRBV7-8 and TRBJ2-5; perhaps TRBD1 as D (6 bases). Trimming stripped 0 bases from V and 5 bases from J, with 13 bases between. The CDR3 spans 15 residues. The germline V gene has CDR1 SGHVS and CDR2 FQNEAQ. Together with reference TRBV7-8 and TRBJ2-5, the CDR3 gives the full variable domain: GAGVSQSPRYKVAKRGQDVALRCDPISGHVSLFWYQQALGQGPEFLTYFQNEAQLDKSGLPSDRFFAERPEGSVSTLKIQRTQQEDSAVYLCASSLAGTRQETQYFGPGTRLLVL.

Worth noting for this clonotype: This may come from a read error, since a much larger clone is one base off. The rearrangement links TRBV4-3 to TRBJ2-1, with D tentatively TRBD1 (6 bases). The germline CDR1 and CDR2 sequences are LGHNA and YSLEER. The V end was cut by 1 base, the J end by 6 bases, with 25 bases between. The CDR3 is 19 amino acids. The DNA for the CDR3 is TGCGCCAGCAGCCAAGCCGACCCCTGGGGGCGAGCGGACCGCAATGAGCAGTTCTTC. It yields the protein CASSQADPWGRADRNEQFF.

The sample holds a few counts of this clonotype. V and J are TRBV12-3 or TRBV12-4 and TRBJ1-3, with D unresolved. V dropped 3 bases and J dropped 0 bases, with 6 bases sitting between them. The CDR3 contains 14 residues. The CDR3 protein is CASSFTSSGNTIYF. The DNA for the CDR3 is TGTGCCAGCAGTTTTACGAGCTCTGGAAACACCATATATTTT.

This clonotype occurred many times. The chain couples TRBV7-6 to TRBJ2-5; D may be TRBD1 (6 bases). V was trimmed by 5 bases and J by 2 bases, leaving 9 bases between them. This CDR3 spans 13 amino acids. The germline gives CDR1 SGHVS, CDR2 FNYEAQ. The CDR3 DNA reads as TGTGCCAGCAGCCGGGGACATCAAGAGACCCAGTACTTC. It codes for CASSRGHQETQYF.

This clonotype occurred a few times. This chain uses TRBV5-1 with TRBJ2-7; perhaps TRBD2 as D (6 bases). The V end was cut by 4 bases, the J end by 3 bases, with 14 bases between. The CDR3 covers 14 residues. Germline values: CDR1 SGHRS, CDR2 YFSETQ. The CDR3 is CASSLGTSLYEQYF. CDR3 DNA sequence: TGCGCCAGCAGCCTCGGGACTTCGCTCTACGAGCAGTACTTC.

The chain uses TRBV7-2 and TRBJ1-1; D is possibly TRBD1 (6 bases). Per germline, CDR1 SGHTA and CDR2 FQGNSA. V was trimmed by 5 bases and J by 1 base, leaving 8 bases between them. The CDR3 has 13 amino acids. Here the CDR3 DNA reads TGTGCCAGCAGCCTGGACAGGAACACTGAAGCTTTCTTT. Its translation: CASSLDRNTEAFF.

This clonotype occurred many times. This sequence joins TRBV10-3 and TRBJ2-7; the D gene is possibly TRBD2 (7 bases). V lost 6 bases, J lost 1 base, and 13 bases lay in between. Germline V gene lookup returns CDR1 ENHRY and CDR2 SYGVKD. This CDR3 is built from 14 residues. CDR3 DNA: TGTGCCATCAGGGGGGCGGGGGTATCCTACGAGCAGTACTTC. Protein: CAIRGAGVSYEQYF.

The chain combines TRBV9 with TRBJ2-3; D unclear. This CDR3 has 15 residues. Between the trimmed V and J ends, which lost 0 bases and 0 bases, there was a span of 8 bases. The germline V gene has CDR1 SGDLS and CDR2 YYNGEE. The CDR3 DNA sequence: TGTGCCAGCAGCGTAGATTCGCGGAGCACAGATACGCAGTATTTT. Translation gives CASSVDSRSTDTQYF.

V and J are TRBV5-1 and TRBJ1-2, with 9 bases aligning to TRBD1. This CDR3 comprises 15 residues. The ends lost 5 bases at V and 2 bases at J; junction bases unmatched: 7. The germline V gene encodes CDR1 SGHRS and CDR2 YFSETQ. The CDR3 region is CASRDGGQGNYGYTF. The CDR3 DNA follows: TGCGCCAGCAGAGACGGGGGACAGGGAAACTATGGCTACACCTTC.

This clonotype was seen a few times. The V and J genes are TRBV18 and TRBJ1-5; the D is unclear. From germline, CDR1 is KGHSH and CDR2 LQKENI. Trimming took 3 bases from V and 3 from J, leaving 9 bases between them. This CDR3 region has 14 residues. CDR3 in amino acids: CASSPLPNNQPQHF. Written as DNA, the CDR3 is TGTGCCAGCTCACCCCTACCCAACAATCAGCCCCAGCATTTT.

At least ten counts were recorded for this clonotype. CDR3 residues: CATSRVNSRATEQFF. In DNA form, the CDR3 reads TGTGCCACCAGCAGAGTTAATAGCAGGGCAACTGAGCAGTTCTTC. The rearrangement joins TRBV15 to TRBJ2-1; tentative D call: TRBD1 (5 bases). The V end was cut by 1 base, the J end by 9 bases, with 16 bases between. The CDR3 totals 15 residues. Germline V gene data show CDR1 as LNHNV and CDR2 as YYDKDF (reference sequence).

This clonotype was picked up a small number of times. The genes are TRBV29-1 and TRBJ2-1, with a possible D match to TRBD2 (5 bases). The ends were cut back, 7 bases at V and 8 bases at J, with 15 bases in the middle. The CDR3 has 12 residues. Germline loops: CDR1 SQVTM, CDR2 ANQGSEA. DNA of the CDR3: TGCAGCGCCGGGATCCCAACCCATGAGCAGTTCTTC. Translating gives CSAGIPTHEQFF.

For this clonotype: A much larger clonotype is one base distant, so this may be a read error. The chain employs TRBV14 and TRBJ2-7, with 10 bases aligning to TRBD2. Germline-derived CDR1 and CDR2 are SGHDN and FVKESK. CDR3 length: 19 amino acids. The trim removed 3 bases at V and 1 base at J, leaving 15 bases unmatched. This CDR3 is CASSHRQEARLAGSYEQYF. DNA for the CDR3: TGTGCCAGCAGCCACCGACAGGAAGCGAGACTAGCGGGTTCCTACGAGCAGTACTTC. Looking up the rest from reference TRBV14 and TRBJ2-7 gives the full variable domain: EAGVTQFPSHSVIEKGQTVTLRCDPISGHDNLYWYRRVMGKEIKFLLHFVKESKQDESGMPNNRFLAERTGGTYSTLKVQPAELEDSGVYFCASSHRQEARLAGSYEQYFGPGTRLTVT.

At least ten counts were recorded for this clonotype. The chain has TRBV2 and TRBJ2-6; D call uncertain. The CDR3 is 15 residues long. Germline V gives CDR1 SNHLY, CDR2 FYNNEI. Trimming took 6 bases from V and 2 from J, leaving 11 bases between them. Written as DNA, the CDR3 is TGTGCCAGCAGGGTCTTGGTAACTGGGGCCAACGTCCTGACTTTC. Translated, it gives CASRVLVTGANVLTF.

This rearrangement joins TRBV19 to TRBJ2-2, with 12 bases aligning to TRBD2. The CDR3 loop spans 15 amino acids. V gave up 8 bases and J gave up 3 bases; unmatched junction bases: 4. Looked up from germline, CDR1 is LNHDA and CDR2 is SQIVND (reference sequence). The CDR3 DNA reads as TGTGCCAGTCGACTAGCGGGAGTCCACACCGGGGAGCTGTTTTTT. It specifies CASRLAGVHTGELFF.

This clonotype has a count of ten or more. The gene calls are TRBV20-1 and TRBJ2-4; no clear D. CDR1 and CDR2 from the germline V gene are DFQATT and SNEGSKA (reference sequence). Trimming took off 1 base at V and 0 bases at J, with 7 bases between the two ends. The CDR3 contains 14 residues. The CDR3 bases are TGCAGTGCTAGAGTTGGAGTAGCCAAAAACATTCAGTACTTC. Its protein is CSARVGVAKNIQYF.

This clonotype was counted only a few times. The rearrangement joins TRBV12-3 or TRBV12-4 to TRBJ1-1; D uncertain. The CDR3 runs to 14 residues. V was shortened by 5 bases and J by 0 bases, with 10 bases between the two germline ends. The CDR3 reads CASSLLTVNTEAFF. For the CDR3, the DNA is TGTGCCAGCAGTCTCCTGACGGTGAACACTGAAGCTTTCTTT.

The sample holds many counts of this clonotype. The gene calls are TRBV18 and TRBJ2-1; TRBD2 agrees at 9 bases. Germline assignment: CDR1 KGHSH and CDR2 LQKENI. V was clipped by 1 base and J by 2 bases; unmatched bases: 12. The CDR3 extends over 19 amino acids. CDR3 sequence: CASSPRAGGPLTPYNEQFF. The CDR3 nucleotides are TGTGCCAGCTCACCACGAGCGGGAGGACCCCTTACGCCCTACAATGAGCAGTTCTTC.

V usage is TRBV4-1 and J usage is TRBJ1-2; 7 bases match TRBD1. The CDR3 is 15 amino acids. Per germline, CDR1 MGHRA and CDR2 YSYEKL. The trim removed 2 bases at V and 2 bases at J, leaving 5 bases unmatched. The CDR3 spells CASSQPRGANYGYTF. CDR3 DNA sequence: TGCGCCAGCAGCCAACCCAGGGGGGCAAACTATGGCTACACCTTC.

This chain joins TRBV5-6 and TRBJ1-3; no reliable D call. The V and J ends lost 0 bases and 1 base respectively, with 11 bases between them. This CDR3 has 16 residues. Germline V gene data show CDR1 as SGHDT and CDR2 as YYEEEE. This CDR3 is CASSLGSRRSGNTIYF. The CDR3 DNA is TGTGCCAGCAGCTTGGGCAGCCGCCGATCTGGAAACACCATATATTTT.

This clonotype was recorded a few times. This may be a read error: a much more frequent sequence differs by one nucleotide. V gene TRBV4-2 combines with J gene TRBJ2-7, with D perhaps TRBD2 (6 bases). Per germline, CDR1 LGHNA and CDR2 YNFKEQ. CDR3 length: 15 residues. Trimming removed 2 bases from V and 9 bases from J, with 20 bases in between. The DNA for the CDR3 is TGTGCCAGCAGCCAACCGGGACGAGCGGCCGGGGGGCAGTACTTC. Translation gives CASSQPGRAAGGQYF.

The V gene is TRBV5-1, the J gene TRBJ2-1; no clear D. Germline V gives CDR1 SGHRS, CDR2 YFSETQ. CDR3 size: 12 residues. Trimming pared 8 bases from V and 8 bases from J, leaving 14 bases between. CDR3 DNA sequence: TGCGCCAGTGCTGGACGGATTGATGAGCAGTTCTTC. It codes for CASAGRIDEQFF.

This clonotype came up a few times. The chain couples TRBV28 to TRBJ1-4, with D possibly TRBD1 on 6 matching bases. The length of the CDR3 is 15 residues. Germline V gene sequence: CDR1 MDHEN, CDR2 SYDVKM. The V and J ends lost 5 bases and 4 bases respectively, with 14 bases between them. The CDR3: CASSPPGQVNEKLFF. DNA for the CDR3: TGTGCCAGCAGTCCACCGGGACAAGTTAATGAAAAACTGTTTTTT.